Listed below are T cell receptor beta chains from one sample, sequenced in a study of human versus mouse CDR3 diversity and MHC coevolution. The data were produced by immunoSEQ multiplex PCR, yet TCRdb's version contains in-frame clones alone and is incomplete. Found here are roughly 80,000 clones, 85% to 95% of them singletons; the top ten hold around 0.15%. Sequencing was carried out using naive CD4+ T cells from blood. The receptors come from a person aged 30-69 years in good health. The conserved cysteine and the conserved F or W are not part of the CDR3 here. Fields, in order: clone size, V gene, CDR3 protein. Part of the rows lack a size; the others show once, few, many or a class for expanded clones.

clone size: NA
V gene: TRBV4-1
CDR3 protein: ASSQDVPRSYNSPLH

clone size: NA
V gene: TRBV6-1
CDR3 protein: ASSDWQGSYEQY

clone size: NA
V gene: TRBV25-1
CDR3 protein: ASRSNPGRYNEQF

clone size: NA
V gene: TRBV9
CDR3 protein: ASSVVGLADNEQF

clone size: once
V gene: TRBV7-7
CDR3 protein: ASSLAGSDRGSDTQY

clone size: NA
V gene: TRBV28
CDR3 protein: ASSFNRAASGGARETQY

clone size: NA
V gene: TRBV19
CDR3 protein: ASSIRGVGSYEQY

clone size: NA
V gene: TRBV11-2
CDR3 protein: ASSLRPTDRVMNTEAF

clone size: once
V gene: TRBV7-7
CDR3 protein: ASSLGAGVGTGELF

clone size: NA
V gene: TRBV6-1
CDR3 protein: ASSEVGVSNQPQH

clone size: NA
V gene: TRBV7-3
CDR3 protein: ASSLSRDLSHEQF

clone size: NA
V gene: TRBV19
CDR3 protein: ASSRIPQGARENQPQH

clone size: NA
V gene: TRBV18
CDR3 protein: ASSRREGTEAF

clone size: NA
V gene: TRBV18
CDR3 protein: ASSPPSAPLYNEQF